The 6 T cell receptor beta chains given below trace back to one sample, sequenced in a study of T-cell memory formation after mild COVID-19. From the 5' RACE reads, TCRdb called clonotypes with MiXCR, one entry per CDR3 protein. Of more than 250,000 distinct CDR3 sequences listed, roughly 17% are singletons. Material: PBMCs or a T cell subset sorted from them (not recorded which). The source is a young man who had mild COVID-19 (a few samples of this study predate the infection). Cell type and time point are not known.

As DNA, the CDR3 is TGTGCCAGCAGTCCCGTCCCCCCGGGGGAGAACTACAATGAGCAGTTCTTC. Protein product: CASSPVPPGENYNEQFF. The chain has TRBV7-6 and TRBJ2-1, with D perhaps matching TRBD2 (6 bases). Trimming stripped 6 bases from V and 3 bases from J, with 21 bases between. Germline assignment: CDR1 SGHVS and CDR2 FNYEAQ. The CDR3 is 17 residues long.

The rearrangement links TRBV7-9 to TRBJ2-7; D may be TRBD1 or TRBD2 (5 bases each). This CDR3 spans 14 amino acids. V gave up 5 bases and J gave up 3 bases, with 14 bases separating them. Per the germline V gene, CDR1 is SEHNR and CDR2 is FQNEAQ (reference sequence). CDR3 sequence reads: CASSRDGFRYEQYF. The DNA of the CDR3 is TGTGCCAGCAGCAGGGACGGCTTTCGCTACGAGCAGTACTTC.

CDR3 amino acids: CASSPLRENTEAFF. The CDR3 nucleotides read TGTGCCAGCTCACCTCTGAGGGAGAACACTGAAGCTTTCTTT. The gene calls are TRBV18 and TRBJ1-1, with D hard to call. The CDR3 is 14 residues long. Germline CDR1 KGHSH, CDR2 LQKENI. V was clipped by 3 bases and J by 1 base, with 9 bases between them.

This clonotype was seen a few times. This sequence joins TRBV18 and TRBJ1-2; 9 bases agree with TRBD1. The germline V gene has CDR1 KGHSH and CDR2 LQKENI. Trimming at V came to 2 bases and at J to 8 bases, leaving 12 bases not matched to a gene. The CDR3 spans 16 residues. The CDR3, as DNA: TGTGCCAGCTCACCAAATCTCCCGGGACAGGGAGAAGGCTACACCTTC. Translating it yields CASSPNLPGQGEGYTF. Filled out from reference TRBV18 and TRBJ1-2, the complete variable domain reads NAGVMQNPRHLVRRRGQEARLRCSPMKGHSHVYWYRQLPEEGLKFMVYLQKENIIDESGMPKERFSAEFPKEGPSILRIQQVVRGDSAAYFCASSPNLPGQGEGYTFGSGTRLTVV.

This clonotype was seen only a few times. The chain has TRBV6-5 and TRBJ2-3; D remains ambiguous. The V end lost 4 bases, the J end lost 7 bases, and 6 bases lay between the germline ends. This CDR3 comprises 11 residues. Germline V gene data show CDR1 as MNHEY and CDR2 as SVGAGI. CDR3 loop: CASSSAYTQYF. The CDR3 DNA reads TGTGCCAGCAGTTCAGCGTATACGCAGTATTTT.

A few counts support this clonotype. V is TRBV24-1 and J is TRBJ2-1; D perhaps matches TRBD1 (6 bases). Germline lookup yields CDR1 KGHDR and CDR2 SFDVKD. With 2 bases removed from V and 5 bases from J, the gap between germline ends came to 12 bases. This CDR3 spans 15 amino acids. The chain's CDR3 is CATSDWPGEDNEQFF. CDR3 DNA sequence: TGTGCCACCAGTGATTGGCCAGGGGAAGACAATGAGCAGTTCTTC.